The present entry profiles one TCR beta chain with its context. Its antigen is as yet unknown. This record comes from a study of Graves' ophthalmopathy and Graves' hyperthyroidism. Study-level points and caveats: Blood also contained most of the expanded thyroid clonotypes above 0.001 frequency. A 13-signature model separated ophthalmopathy from stable hyperthyroidism, roughly 85% sensitivity, 81.08% specificity.

Germline CDR1 reads LNHDA; CDR2 reads SQIVND (reference sequence). This CDR3 contains 15 residues. V shed 3 bases and J 3 bases; nucleotides not matched to a gene: 5. Ophthalmopathy in the donors was of moderate-to-severe activity, with CAS ≥3, NOSPECS ≥4 and duration under 3 months. A roughly 10 ml volume of fresh peripheral blood provided the PBMCs. Investigators amplified TCR beta CDR3 regions from RNA transcripts. First-round RT-PCR with HTBI primers preceded a second-round multiplex PCR. TCRdb itself ran the multiplex PCR reads through MiXCR, one entry per CDR3 protein. The table lists hundreds of thousands of distinct CDR3 sequences, over 40% of them singletons, with 3% to 4% in the top ten.

This clonotype was sampled from an adult man with Graves' ophthalmopathy. Sample: peripheral blood. This chain joins TRBV19 and TRBJ2-7, with 10 bases lining up with TRBD1. The DNA of the CDR3 is TGTGCCAGTAGTATTGGGACAGGGGTGAGCTACGAGCAGTACTTC. This sequence encodes CASSIGTGVSYEQYF.